These T cell receptor beta chains were read from a single sample in a study of blood T cell repertoires in COVID-19. Using immunoSEQ multiplex PCR, the repertoire was profiled, and TCRdb retains in-frame clones only, with some absent. In the table there are over 120,000 clones, more than 75% of which are singletons. The source material was peripheral blood. The receptors were sampled from a woman aged 70-85 years with COVID-19, enrolled during active disease. CDR3s include the opening cysteine and the closing phenylalanine or tryptophan. D genes are given only for firm matches. Clone size is given for some rows only: seen once, a few or many times, or a class if the clone is expanded.

- TRBJ1-4 TRBD1 14 TRBV11-2 CASSSRQGDEKLFF TGTGCCAGCAGCTCTCGACAGGGTGATGAAAAACTGTTTTTT
- TRBJ1-3 TRBD1 16 TRBV5-1 CASTFTTGNSGNTIYF TGCGCCAGCACCTTCACGACAGGGAACTCTGGAAACACCATATATTTT
- TRBJ1-2 - 11 TRBV2 CASSPRVGYTF TGTGCCAGCAGCCCCAGGGTAGGCTACACCTTC
- TRBJ1-1 - 14 TRBV28 CASSRHRMNTEAFF TGTGCCAGCAGTAGACACAGAATGAACACTGAAGCTTTCTTT
- TRBJ1-6 TRBD1 13 TRBV11-2 CASVGTEASPLHF TGTGCCAGCGTGGGGACAGAGGCTTCACCCCTCCACTTT
- TRBJ2-3 TRBD2 16 TRBV14 CASSQALTSFVDTQYF TGTGCCAGCAGCCAAGCCTTGACTAGCTTTGTAGATACGCAGTATTTT
- TRBJ1-4 - 12 TRBV5-4 CASKAANEKLFF TGTGCCAGCAAGGCGGCTAATGAAAAACTGTTTTTT
- TRBJ1-2 - 13 TRBV2 CASSEDRVYGYTF TGTGCCAGCAGTGAAGACAGGGTGTATGGCTACACCTTC
- TRBJ1-2 - 15 TRBV3-1/TRBV3-2 CASSLQGHWGNGYTF TGTGCCAGCAGCCTCCAGGGCCATTGGGGCAATGGCTACACCTTC
- TRBJ1-1 TRBD1 14 TRBV5-1 CASSVTGTHTEAFF TGCGCCAGCAGCGTGACAGGGACCCACACTGAAGCTTTCTTT
- TRBJ2-1 - 15 TRBV6-5 CATSKRQDNYNEQFF TGTGCCACCTCAAAGCGGCAGGATAACTACAATGAGCAGTTCTTC
- TRBJ2-2 TRBD2 16 TRBV7-6 CASSDGLAGVGGELFF TGTGCCAGCAGCGACGGACTAGCGGGGGTCGGCGGGGAGCTGTTTTTT
- TRBJ2-7 - 12 TRBV7-2 CASSLAEYEQYF TGTGCCAGCAGCTTAGCCGAGTACGAGCAGTACTTC
- TRBJ2-7 TRBD1 18 TRBV7-2 CASSLVGQGVSRSYEQYF TGTGCCAGCAGCTTAGTCGGGCAGGGGGTTTCGAGGTCCTACGAGCAGTACTTC
- TRBJ2-3 - 15 TRBV7-8 CASSLGRVLTDTQYF TGTGCCAGCAGCTTAGGGAGGGTGCTAACAGATACGCAGTATTTT
- TRBJ1-2 - 12 TRBV30 CAWDRDRSGYTF TGTGCCTGGGACCGAGACAGGTCTGGCTACACCTTC
once TRBJ2-1 TRBD1 14 TRBV7-3 CASNRGPGDNEQFF TGTGCCAGTAACAGGGGGCCAGGTGACAATGAGCAGTTCTTC
- TRBJ1-5 - 14 TRBV24-1 CATSDFGSNQPQHF TGTGCCACCAGTGATTTCGGGAGCAATCAGCCCCAGCATTTT
- TRBJ2-7 TRBD1 15 TRBV5-6 CASSLIGTGNYEQYF TGTGCCAGCAGCCTAATCGGGACAGGGAACTACGAGCAGTACTTC
- TRBJ1-4 TRBD1 17 TRBV5-6 CASSLGRIGTGSGKLFF TGTGCCAGCAGCTTGGGGCGTATCGGGACAGGGTCTGGAAAACTGTTTTTT
few TRBJ1-2 TRBD1 14 TRBV9 CASSGGQVDYGYTF TGTGCCAGCAGCGGCGGACAGGTCGACTATGGCTACACCTTC
- TRBJ1-3 - 15 TRBV7-9 CASSPPGGQGNTIYF TGTGCCAGCAGCCCGCCGGGGGGGCAAGGAAACACCATATATTTT
once TRBJ1-4 - 15 TRBV6-5 CASSFGARTNEKLFF TGTGCCAGCAGTTTTGGGGCCCGGACTAATGAAAAACTGTTTTTT